This TCR beta chain was captured in a study of blood T cell repertoires in COVID-19. Methods used by the authors: Reference gene primer amplification yielded estimated nucleated cell counts. Profiled with immunoSEQ multiplex PCR; TCRdb holds only in-frame clones, not every one. The V and J calls and clone size are taken from that table; D and trimming were inferred from the DNA. The repertoire holds under 450,000 clones, with approximately 86% as singletons. In Seattle, patients joined the study during active infection and were tracked longitudinally. Germline V gene data show CDR1 as PRHDT and CDR2 as FYEKMQ (reference sequence). This CDR3 has 16 residues. V was clipped by 5 bases and J by 4 bases; unmatched bases: 12.

The source of this sequence is a woman in her sixties with COVID-19, enrolled during active disease. The chain is built from TRBV13 and TRBJ1-2; 8 nucleotides agree with TRBD1. The sequenced material came from peripheral blood. The CDR3 loop reads CASSPRGQGAAYGYTF. CDR3 in DNA: TGTGCCAGCAGCCCTAGGGGGCAGGGGGCAGCCTATGGCTACACCTTC.